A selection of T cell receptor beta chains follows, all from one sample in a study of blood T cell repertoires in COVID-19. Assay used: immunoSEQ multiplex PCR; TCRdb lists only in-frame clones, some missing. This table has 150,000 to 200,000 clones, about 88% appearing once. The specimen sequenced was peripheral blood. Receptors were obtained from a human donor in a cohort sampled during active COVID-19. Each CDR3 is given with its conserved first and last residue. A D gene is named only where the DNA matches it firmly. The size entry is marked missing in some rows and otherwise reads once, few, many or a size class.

TGTGCCAGCAGTGGGAGGGACAGGGGGTACGAGCAGTACTTC | CASSGRDRGYEQYF | TRBJ2-7 | - | TRBD1 | TRBV25-1
TGTGCCAGCAGAGGGTCTAGCGCAAACACCGGGGAGCTGTTTTTT | CASRGSSANTGELFF | TRBJ2-2 | - | - | TRBV2
TGTGCCAGCAGCTCCGGGACAGTCTATGGCTACACCTTC | CASSSGTVYGYTF | TRBJ1-2 | - | TRBD1 | TRBV12-3/TRBV12-4
TGCGCCAGCAGCTTGGGTTCAGGACTAAACACCGGGGAGCTGTTTTTT | CASSLGSGLNTGELFF | TRBJ2-2 | - | - | TRBV5-1
TGTGCCAGCAGCTTAGTCCTAGCTCCCTACGAGCAGTACTTC | CASSLVLAPYEQYF | TRBJ2-7 | - | - | TRBV11-2
TGTGCCAGCAGCCAAGGAATCACCGGGGGTGACGAGCAGTACTTC | CASSQGITGGDEQYF | TRBJ2-7 | - | - | TRBV4-2
TGTGCCAGCAGTTTAGCAAAGACAGGGCTCCCCACCTTC | CASSLAKTGLPTF | TRBJ1-2 | - | TRBD1 | TRBV27
TGTGCCAGCAGTGGACAGGGTGACACCGGGGAGCTGTTTTTT | CASSGQGDTGELFF | TRBJ2-2 | - | TRBD1 | TRBV2
TGTGCCAGCAGCCTACCGGGACAGGGGCGGGGGGAGCTGTTTTTT | CASSLPGQGRGELFF | TRBJ2-2 | - | TRBD1 | TRBV3-1/TRBV3-2
TGCGCCAGCAGCTCGACGACAGGGGTTACCTACGAGCAGTACTTC | CASSSTTGVTYEQYF | TRBJ2-7 | few | TRBD1 | TRBV5-1
TGCAGCGGCTCGGCAGGGGGCGCGGACACTGAAGCTTTCTTT | CSGSAGGADTEAFF | TRBJ1-1 | - | TRBD1 | TRBV29-1
TGTGCCAGTAGTATAGACAGGGTAACCGGGGAGCTGTTTTTT | CASSIDRVTGELFF | TRBJ2-2 | - | - | TRBV19
TGTGCCAGCAGTTTGTTCTCTAGCGGGGGGGAGCAGTACTTC | CASSLFSSGGEQYF | TRBJ2-7 | - | TRBD2 | TRBV28
TGTGCCAGCGCGGAGGCGGGAGGGTTGTACTTC | CASAEAGGLYF | TRBJ2-7 | - | TRBD2 | TRBV14
TGTGCCAGTAGCCGAGACCAAGAGACCCAGTACTTC | CASSRDQETQYF | TRBJ2-5 | - | - | TRBV10-3
TGTGCCAGCTCACCAGGGGCAGGTTGGCAAGAGACCCAGTACTTC | CASSPGAGWQETQYF | TRBJ2-5 | - | - | TRBV18
TGTGCCAGCAGTCCCGGGACTAGCGGATACAATGAGCAGTTCTTC | CASSPGTSGYNEQFF | TRBJ2-1 | - | TRBD2 | TRBV27
TGCGCCAGCAGCTTGGACCCCGTACAGGGGGCGTCCTATGGCTACACCTTC | CASSLDPVQGASYGYTF | TRBJ1-2 | - | TRBD1 | TRBV5-1
TGTGCCAGCAGCAGGGGACAGATACCCTACGAGCAGTACTTC | CASSRGQIPYEQYF | TRBJ2-7 | once | TRBD1 | TRBV7-2
TGTGCCTGGAGTGAACGGGGAAACACCATATATTTT | CAWSERGNTIYF | TRBJ1-3 | - | - | TRBV30
TGCGCCAGCAGCTTGGGTGTGAGGACTAGCGGCACCGGGGAGCTGTTTTTT | CASSLGVRTSGTGELFF | TRBJ2-2 | - | TRBD2 | TRBV5-1
TGTGCCAGCTCACCTTGGGGGCAGGACACTGAAGCTTTCTTT | CASSPWGQDTEAFF | TRBJ1-1 | - | - | TRBV18
TGTGCCAGTAGTGGAACAGGCAATGAAAAACTGTTTTTT | CASSGTGNEKLFF | TRBJ1-4 | - | - | TRBV19
TGTGCCAGCGGAGGTTGGAGCAATGAGCAGTTCTTC | CASGGWSNEQFF | TRBJ2-1 | - | - | TRBV2
TGCGCCAGCAGCTTGGCCCCCGGCGGGGCGTATGGCTACACCTTC | CASSLAPGGAYGYTF | TRBJ1-2 | - | - | TRBV5-1
TGCAGTGCTAGAGGAGAGGGGACCCAGTACTTC | CSARGEGTQYF | TRBJ2-5 | - | - | TRBV20-1
TGTGCCAGCAGTTTTCTGGTAGCGGGAGGGCTCCTTAGCTCCTACGAGCAGTACTTC | CASSFLVAGGLLSSYEQYF | TRBJ2-7 | - | TRBD2 | TRBV28
TGCAGTGCTAGAGACGGGACAGTCGATTTCTTT | CSARDGTVDFF | TRBJ1-1 | - | TRBD1 | TRBV20-1
TGTGCCAGCAGTTATGGGCAGATGAACACTGAAGCTTTCTTT | CASSYGQMNTEAFF | TRBJ1-1 | - | - | TRBV6-6
TGTGCCAGCTCACCAGGACAGGATAATGAGCAGTTCTTC | CASSPGQDNEQFF | TRBJ2-1 | - | TRBD1 | TRBV18
TGTGCCAGCAGTTCCGGGACAAACTCTTTCAATGAGCAGTTCTTC | CASSSGTNSFNEQFF | TRBJ2-1 | - | - | TRBV27
TGCAGCGTTGAAACAGGGAACTATGGCTACACCTTC | CSVETGNYGYTF | TRBJ1-2 | - | - | TRBV29-1
TGTGCCAGCAGTACTCAAGTAGCGGGAAAATACAATGAGCAGTTCTTC | CASSTQVAGKYNEQFF | TRBJ2-1 | once | TRBD2 | TRBV6-2/TRBV6-3
TGTGCCAGCAGTTACTCAGGCAGGGCTGGGGCCAACGTCCTGACTTTC | CASSYSGRAGANVLTF | TRBJ2-6 | - | - | TRBV6-5
TGTGCCAGCAGCTCGGGACAGACGAACACCGGGGAGCTGTTTTTT | CASSSGQTNTGELFF | TRBJ2-2 | - | TRBD1 | TRBV7-9
TGTGCCACCAGCAGAGATTCGGAGGGGATTGGAAACACCATATATTTT | CATSRDSEGIGNTIYF | TRBJ1-3 | - | - | TRBV15
TGTGCCAGCAGTCCTTTGACGACAGGGTCGAACACTGAAGCTTTCTTT | CASSPLTTGSNTEAFF | TRBJ1-1 | few | TRBD1 | TRBV2
TGTGCCAGTGCGTCCTATATTATACAGGGGGCTTTTGGGGGCACTGAAGCTTTCTTT | CASASYIIQGAFGGTEAFF | TRBJ1-1 | - | TRBD1 | TRBV19
TGCAGTGCTAGTTTGGGCAACTATGGCTACACCTTC | CSASLGNYGYTF | TRBJ1-2 | few | - | TRBV20-1
TGTGCCAGCAGCTTAGTTGGACGGGGAAACTCTGGAAACACCATATATTTT | CASSLVGRGNSGNTIYF | TRBJ1-3 | - | - | TRBV11-2
TGTGCCAGTAGTACCGGGGGGGCTGGCGAGCAGTACTTC | CASSTGGAGEQYF | TRBJ2-7 | - | TRBD2 | TRBV19
TGTGCCAGCAGTGAGCTTCCACGGGAGACCCAGTACTTC | CASSELPRETQYF | TRBJ2-5 | - | - | TRBV2
TGTGCCAGCAGTTTCCGGCTAGGATCGGCCGAGCAGTACTTC | CASSFRLGSAEQYF | TRBJ2-7 | - | - | TRBV28
TGTGCCAGCAGCTTAGGGGGGGGCGCGAGCACCGGGGAGCTGTTTTTT | CASSLGGGASTGELFF | TRBJ2-2 | - | - | TRBV11-2
TGTGCCAGTAGTATCGGTGGAGGGGTTAACTATGGCTACACCTTC | CASSIGGGVNYGYTF | TRBJ1-2 | - | - | TRBV19
TGTGCCAGTAGTATCCGTAACAGCTATAATTCACCCCTCCACTTT | CASSIRNSYNSPLHF | TRBJ1-6 | - | - | TRBV19
TGCGCCAGCAAGGCGGGGTTGGGCACTGAAGCTTTCTTT | CASKAGLGTEAFF | TRBJ1-1 | few | - | TRBV5-1
TGTGCCAGCACCCCGGGACAGCACTATGGCTACACCTTC | CASTPGQHYGYTF | TRBJ1-2 | - | TRBD1 | TRBV6-5
TGTGCCAGCAGTGATGCGGGGGGCCACAATCAGCCCCAGCATTTT | CASSDAGGHNQPQHF | TRBJ1-5 | - | - | TRBV6-1
TGTGCCAGCAGTTACACCGACAGCTCTGGGGCCAACGTCCTGACTTTC | CASSYTDSSGANVLTF | TRBJ2-6 | once | - | TRBV6-5
TGTGCCAGCCAGGGGGCCGCTGAAGCTTTCTTT | CASQGAAEAFF | TRBJ1-1 | - | TRBD1 | TRBV12-3/TRBV12-4
TGTGCCAGCTCACCGGGACAGGGTTATTCACCCCTCCACTTT | CASSPGQGYSPLHF | TRBJ1-6 | - | TRBD1 | TRBV18
TGTGCCAGCAGCTTAGCTAGCGGGGATTGGTACGAGCAGTACTTC | CASSLASGDWYEQYF | TRBJ2-7 | - | TRBD2 | TRBV11-3
TGTGCCAGCAGCGTAGGTGCGGTAGACTCCTACAATGAGCAGTTCTTC | CASSVGAVDSYNEQFF | TRBJ2-1 | - | - | TRBV9
TGCGCCAGCAGCTTGGGACAGGGGGGATTAAATCAGCCCCAGCATTTT | CASSLGQGGLNQPQHF | TRBJ1-5 | - | TRBD1 | TRBV5-1
TGTGCCAGCAGAAAGATACAGGGGGCAGCGAACACCGGGGAGCTGTTTTTT | CASRKIQGAANTGELFF | TRBJ2-2 | - | TRBD1 | TRBV7-9
TGTGCCAGCAGCCGTGCCCCTAGCGGGAGTGGGGGCACAGATACGCAGTATTTT | CASSRAPSGSGGTDTQYF | TRBJ2-3 | - | TRBD2 | TRBV4-2
TGTGCCAGCAGCTCCGGGACAGGAGGTTACGAGCAGTACTTC | CASSSGTGGYEQYF | TRBJ2-7 | - | TRBD1 | TRBV13
TGTGCCATCGGGACTAGCCGGACCGGGGAGCTGTTTTTT | CAIGTSRTGELFF | TRBJ2-2 | - | TRBD2 | TRBV10-3